A single sample gave rise to the 8 T cell receptor beta chains below, sequenced in a study of T cell responses to AZD1222 COVID-19 vaccine. The data were produced by immunoSEQ multiplex PCR, yet TCRdb's version contains in-frame clones alone and is incomplete. The table has 150,000 or so clones, about 88% seen once. The source was peripheral blood, collected on day 0 of AZD1222 vaccination. The source of these receptors is an adult in good health.

The chain has TRBV7-2 and TRBJ2-7; D gene uncertain. Trimming stripped 1 base from V and 4 bases from J, with 11 bases between. The CDR3 totals 14 residues. Germline CDR1 reads SGHTA; CDR2 reads FQGNSA. In nucleotides, the CDR3 is TGTGCCAGCAGCTTAGGGCGAGCCCTATACGAGCAGTACTTC. Protein product: CASSLGRALYEQYF.

V and J are TRBV28 and TRBJ2-6, with no clear D. CDR1 is MDHEN, CDR2 SYDVKM, per germline. The CDR3 loop spans 13 amino acids. V was shortened by 6 bases and J by 2 bases, with 5 bases between the two germline ends. CDR3 in amino acids: CASRETGANVLTF. Here the CDR3 DNA reads TGTGCCAGCAGAGAAACTGGGGCCAACGTCCTGACTTTC.

The chain links TRBV30 to TRBJ1-5, with unresolved D. This CDR3 is built from 13 residues. Germline CDR1 GTSNPN, CDR2 SVGIG (reference sequence). V dropped 4 bases and J dropped 0 bases, with 7 bases sitting between them. CDR3 DNA: TGTGCCTGGACAGAAGATAGCAATCAGCCCCAGCATTTT. This translates into CAWTEDSNQPQHF.

The chain uses TRBV7-2 and TRBJ2-5; the match to TRBD1 covers 8 bases. Germline lookup yields CDR1 SGHTA and CDR2 FQGNSA. The CDR3 spans 17 residues. V shed 1 base and J 5 bases; nucleotides not matched to a gene: 12. CDR3 DNA: TGTGCCAGCAGCTTAGGTGTGGTCCAGGGGGCCGGGGAGACCCAGTACTTC. Translation gives CASSLGVVQGAGETQYF.

The chain couples TRBV2 to TRBJ2-2; D call uncertain. This CDR3 contains 14 residues. Trimming shortened V by 4 bases and J by 5 bases, and 11 bases separated the two germline ends. Germline CDR1 is SNHLY and CDR2 is FYNNEI. CDR3 bases: TGTGCCAGCAGTGCAGGAGAGAGAACCGGGGAGCTGTTTTTT. Translating gives CASSAGERTGELFF.

This clone was seen a few times. The gene calls are TRBV4-3 and TRBJ2-7, with D maybe TRBD1 (6 bases). The CDR3 length is 14 residues. Germline CDR1 LGHNA, CDR2 YSLEER. Trimming left V 1 base short and J 6 bases short, with 13 bases between. The CDR3 sequence: CASSQVRGPLEQYF. Written as DNA, the CDR3 is TGCGCCAGCAGCCAAGTCAGGGGCCCCCTCGAGCAGTACTTC.

This clone was picked up one time. The chain carries TRBV12-3 or TRBV12-4 and TRBJ2-5; D gene ambiguous. V was trimmed by 4 bases and J by 13 bases, leaving 16 bases between them. This CDR3 comprises 12 residues. The CDR3 loop is CASSYHLRPMYF. CDR3 nucleotides: TGTGCCAGCAGTTACCACCTCCGGCCCATGTACTTC.

This chain connects TRBV7-8 to TRBJ1-5, with TRBD1 matching over 10 bases. This CDR3 is 17 amino acids long. CDR1 SGHVS and CDR2 FQNEAQ come from the germline V gene. Germline trimming cut 2 bases from V and 2 bases from J; bases unmatched to any gene: 6. The CDR3 DNA reads as TGTGCCAGCAGCTTAATGGGACAGGGGTCCGGCAATCAGCCCCAGCATTTT. Translation: CASSLMGQGSGNQPQHF. The full variable domain, in which reference TRBV7-8 and TRBJ1-5 provide the parts outside the CDR3, is GAGVSQSPRYKVAKRGQDVALRCDPISGHVSLFWYQQALGQGPEFLTYFQNEAQLDKSGLPSDRFFAERPEGSVSTLKIQRTQQEDSAVYLCASSLMGQGSGNQPQHFGDGTRLSIL.